This TCR beta chain stems from a study of shared clonotypes between healthy human individuals. Study observations and caveats: Few donors limited the genetic and exposure-history diversity represented. Of the naive CD4 clonotypes, around 4.9% were shared across a few donors.

The table came from immunoSEQ multiplex PCR; TCRdb's copy has only in-frame clones and leaves some out. This sample has around 2,000,000 clones, with about 95% found just once. Between the trimmed V and J ends, which lost 3 bases and 1 base, there was a span of 5 bases. The CDR3 is 13 amino acids. CDR1 is PRHDT, CDR2 FYEKMQ, per germline (reference sequence). To note about this clone: What it binds is unknown.

The naive CD8 subset, CD45RO-negative cells positively selected for CCR7, excluded terminally differentiated effector memory CD45RA+ cells. Material for sequencing was naive CD8+ T cells sorted from blood. The sequence derives from a man aged 18 to 30 in good health. V gene TRBV13 combines with J gene TRBJ2-3, with D uncertain. The CDR3 coding sequence is TGTGCCAGCAGCTTTTCCGGCACAGATACGCAGTATTTT. Its translation: CASSFSGTDTQYF.